Many counts were recorded for the clone carrying this T cell receptor beta chain. Its antigen is undetermined. The entry originates in a study of regulatory T cells in long-lasting Graves disease. Study at large: A definition of persistent Graves' disease required over 5 years of antithyroid drugs plus positive TSH receptor antibodies.

In building TCR beta libraries, iRepertoire HTBI primers were used together with Arm-PCR of CDR3 regions. Each CDR3 protein is one row after TCRdb ran MiXCR on the multiplex PCR reads. The table lists hundreds of thousands of distinct CDR3 sequences, around 21% of them singletons, with approximately 8% in the top ten. Broader study findings: Persistent Graves' patients showed less TCR diversity than newly diagnosed ones. Analysis covered peripheral blood alone, not thyroid tissue.

Indicated time point: persistent/refractory GD, antithyroid drugs over 5 years with positive TRAb. From PBMCs, RNA was extracted and then used to make the TCR library. Patients met American Thyroid Association criteria for Graves' disease. Sample: peripheral blood mononuclear cells (PBMCs), taken when the disease was refractory, from a patient treated with antithyroid drugs. This sequence was found in a female donor with Graves disease.

This CDR3 reads CASSYGSKLSSYEQYF. The CDR3 coding sequence is TGTGCCAGCAGTTACGGGTCCAAGCTTAGCTCCTACGAGCAGTACTTC. This rearrangement joins TRBV6-2 or TRBV6-3 to TRBJ2-7; the D is unclear. Germline loops: CDR1 MNHEY, CDR2 SVGEGT. Trimming cost V 2 bases and J 0 bases, with 14 bases left between them. The length of the CDR3 is 16 residues.